This is a list of T cell receptor beta chains from one sample in a study of OX40 agonist ivuxolimab in advanced cancers. The data were produced by immunoSEQ multiplex PCR, yet TCRdb's version contains in-frame clones alone and is incomplete. This sample carries 99,000 or so clones, about 96% of them seen once, and the ten largest clones take around 2%. The input for sequencing was CD4+ or CD8+ T cells sorted from blood, taken in a trial of the OX40 agonist ivuxolimab. These receptors were obtained from an adult with an advanced solid tumor such as melanoma, head and neck, liver or kidney cancer. CDR3s include the opening cysteine and the closing phenylalanine or tryptophan. A D gene is named only where the DNA matches it firmly. The size field is filled for only some rows; it gives once, few, many or a size class.

clone_size	j_call	v_call	d_call	cdr3_nt	cdr3_aa
.	TRBJ1-2	TRBV19	TRBD1	TGTGCCAGTACCTGGACAGGCGGGGGCTATGGCTACACCTTC	CASTWTGGGYGYTF
.	TRBJ2-1	TRBV6-4	TRBD2	TGTGCCAGCAGTGACCTAGCGGGAGGGCCTAATGAGCAGTTCTTC	CASSDLAGGPNEQFF
.	TRBJ2-7	TRBV6-5	TRBD2	TGTGCCAGCAGTTACAAGATTGGGGGGAGGGACGAGCAGTACTTC	CASSYKIGGRDEQYF
.	TRBJ2-1	TRBV19	TRBD2	TGTGCCAGTAGTATAGGCGGGAGCGGAAATGAGCAGTTCTTC	CASSIGGSGNEQFF
.	TRBJ2-1	TRBV28	TRBD2	TGTGCCAGCAGTCAACGGGAGGGTGACAATGAGCAGTTCTTC	CASSQREGDNEQFF
.	TRBJ2-7	TRBV6-1	.	TGTGCCAGCAGGAAGTCCAGCTCCTACGAGCAGTACTTC	CASRKSSSYEQYF
.	TRBJ2-7	TRBV19	.	TGTGCCAGTAGTATGACCAGGGACTACGAGCAGTACTTC	CASSMTRDYEQYF
.	TRBJ2-2	TRBV15	TRBD2	TGTGCCACCAGCAGTGGCGGGGGGGGCACCGGGGAGCTGTTTTTT	CATSSGGGGTGELFF
.	TRBJ2-1	TRBV4-3	.	TGCGCCAGCAGCCAAGGGAGGGCCGCCTACAATGAGCAGTTCTTC	CASSQGRAAYNEQFF
.	TRBJ2-5	TRBV28	.	TGTGCCAGCAGTTTAGGGGGGGCCCAAGAGACCCAGTACTTC	CASSLGGAQETQYF
.	TRBJ2-7	TRBV29-1	.	TGCAGCGTTGAGGAGGAGGCCTCCTACGAGCAGTACTTC	CSVEEEASYEQYF
.	TRBJ1-2	TRBV19	.	TGTGCCAGTAACACTTTTGGGGGACTACTCTATGGCTACACCTTC	CASNTFGGLLYGYTF
.	TRBJ1-2	TRBV4-1	.	TGCGCCAGCAGCCAAGTGGGGAGCAGGGCTGGTTACACCTTC	CASSQVGSRAGYTF
once	TRBJ2-5	TRBV10-1	TRBD2	TGCGCCAGCAGTGAGAGCGGGGCCTGGACTACACCCTCTGGGGAGACCCAGTACTTC	CASSESGAWTTPSGETQYF
.	TRBJ2-7	TRBV6-5	.	TGTGCCAGCAGTGGACCTAGACACGAGCAGTACTTC	CASSGPRHEQYF
.	TRBJ2-7	TRBV14	.	TGTGCCAGCAGCCAACCGGGACATTTGGGAGACGAGCAGTACTTC	CASSQPGHLGDEQYF
.	TRBJ2-2	TRBV27	.	TGTGCCAGCAGTGGACTTCCCCCCGGGGAGCTGTTTTTT	CASSGLPPGELFF
.	TRBJ2-7	TRBV10-3	TRBD1	TGTGCCATCAGTGCTCCAGGGGGCGTCGAGGGAGCGGTCTCCTACGAGCAGTACTTC	CAISAPGGVEGAVSYEQYF
.	TRBJ1-5	TRBV28	TRBD1	TGTGCCAGCAGTTTGGGACTAACAGGGGAGGATCAGCCCCAGCATTTT	CASSLGLTGEDQPQHF
.	TRBJ2-7	TRBV15	.	TGTGCCACCAGCAGGGCGGGTGACTACGAGCAGTACTTC	CATSRAGDYEQYF
.	TRBJ2-3	TRBV4-3	TRBD2	TGCGCCAGCAGCCAAGATCCCGGCGGGAGGGCCACAGATACGCAGTATTTT	CASSQDPGGRATDTQYF
.	TRBJ1-2	TRBV27	TRBD1	TGTGCCAGCAGTTACAGGGGAGATAACTATGGCTACACCTTC	CASSYRGDNYGYTF
.	TRBJ2-7	TRBV6-1	.	TGTGCCAGCAGCCCCGGCAGGGCGGGGATCTACGAGCAGTACTTC	CASSPGRAGIYEQYF
.	TRBJ2-2	TRBV9	.	TGTGCCAGCAGCGAGGAGGGCGCGGAGGAGCTGTTTTTT	CASSEEGAEELFF
.	TRBJ2-4	TRBV2	.	TGTGCCAGCAGTGAAGCCCCTCCCACGTTAGCCAAAAACATTCAGTACTTC	CASSEAPPTLAKNIQYF
once	TRBJ2-7	TRBV27	.	TGTGCCAGCAGTGACCGTGGGCCCCTTTACGAGCAGTACTTC	CASSDRGPLYEQYF
.	TRBJ2-1	TRBV7-6	TRBD2	TGTGCCAGCAGCTTAGGTGGCCCCGGGGGGGATGAGCAGTTCTTC	CASSLGGPGGDEQFF
.	TRBJ2-2	TRBV27	.	TGTGCCAGCAGTTTAACTGCAGGGGTCACCGGGGAGCTGTTTTTT	CASSLTAGVTGELFF
.	TRBJ2-7	TRBV4-2	TRBD1	TGTGCCAGCAGCCAGGACAGGGGGAACGACGAGCAGTACTTC	CASSQDRGNDEQYF
.	TRBJ2-7	TRBV29-1	.	TGCAGCGTTCTAGGGGTTCCAGACCACTACGAGCAGTACTTC	CSVLGVPDHYEQYF
.	TRBJ2-1	TRBV6-5	TRBD2	TGTGCCAGCAGTTACGGCGGGGGATCGACCTACAATGAGCAGTTCTTC	CASSYGGGSTYNEQFF
.	TRBJ2-1	TRBV7-3	.	TGTGCCAGCAGCTTAACCGGGAGACAGGGCTACAATGAGCAGTTCTTC	CASSLTGRQGYNEQFF
.	TRBJ2-5	TRBV29-1	TRBD1	TGCAGCGTCTTGGACAGGGGGCGAGAGACCCAGTACTTC	CSVLDRGRETQYF
.	TRBJ2-3	TRBV9	.	TGTGCCAGCAGCCCTGCGGGGGCGAGCACAGATACGCAGTATTTT	CASSPAGASTDTQYF
.	TRBJ2-1	TRBV5-1	.	TGCGCCAGCAGCTTCCCCCTTGTCGGGACAACATACAATGAGCAGTTCTTC	CASSFPLVGTTYNEQFF
.	TRBJ2-7	TRBV27	.	TGTGCCAGCAGCGCCATTCCAGACGACAGCTACCCCTACGAGCAGTACTTC	CASSAIPDDSYPYEQYF
.	TRBJ1-2	TRBV9	.	TGTGCCAGCAGCGTAGGTGGTAATGGCTACACCTTC	CASSVGGNGYTF
.	TRBJ2-2	TRBV9	.	TGTGCCAGCAGCGTAGGACAGTCCCCCGCGGAGCTGTTTTTT	CASSVGQSPAELFF
.	TRBJ2-1	TRBV15	TRBD1	TGTGCCACCAGCGGCCGGGACAGCTCCTACAATGAGCAGTTCTTC	CATSGRDSSYNEQFF
.	TRBJ1-4	TRBV7-9	.	TGTGCCAGCAGCCAGGATGAAAAACTGTTTTTT	CASSQDEKLFF
.	TRBJ2-3	TRBV5-5	TRBD2	TGTGCCAGCAGCTCGGGACTAGCGGCAGATACGCAGTATTTT	CASSSGLAADTQYF
.	TRBJ2-2	TRBV28	.	TGTGCCAGCAGTGCCCTCATCGCCACCGGGGAGCTGTTTTTT	CASSALIATGELFF
few	TRBJ1-6	TRBV5-8	TRBD1	TGTGCCAGCAGCTCGGGACAGGGGTCAGCACCCCTCCACTTT	CASSSGQGSAPLHF
.	TRBJ1-1	TRBV11-2	.	TGTGCCAGCAGCCCCGAGGGGAACCTGAACACTGAAGCTTTCTTT	CASSPEGNLNTEAFF
.	TRBJ1-1	TRBV28	TRBD1	TGTGCCAGCAGTACAGACAGGGCTAGCCAAGCTTTCTTT	CASSTDRASQAFF
.	TRBJ1-5	TRBV9	TRBD1	TGTGCCAGCAGCGTGACAGGGAGTTGGGATCAGCCCCAGCATTTT	CASSVTGSWDQPQHF
.	TRBJ2-3	TRBV9	TRBD2	TGTGCCAGCAGCGTCAGCGGGGCCGACACAGATACGCAGTATTTT	CASSVSGADTDTQYF
.	TRBJ2-7	TRBV9	.	TGTGCCAGCAGCACGACTAGCTACGAGCAGTACTTC	CASSTTSYEQYF
.	TRBJ2-7	TRBV7-3	TRBD2	TGTGCCAGCAGCCCGGGACTAGCAGACTTCTACGAGCAGTACTTC	CASSPGLADFYEQYF
once	TRBJ2-3	TRBV7-9	.	TGTGCCAGCAGCTTATCCACAGATACGCAGTATTTT	CASSLSTDTQYF
.	TRBJ1-5	TRBV19	.	TGTGCCAGTAGTCACGACAGCGTAGGCAATCAGCCCCAGCATTTT	CASSHDSVGNQPQHF
.	TRBJ1-2	TRBV27	.	TGTGCCAGCAGTCCCGGGGGTTATGGCTACACCTTC	CASSPGGYGYTF
.	TRBJ1-3	TRBV15	.	TGTGCCACCAGCAGAGAGGCCAGTGGAAACACCATATATTTT	CATSREASGNTIYF
.	TRBJ2-1	TRBV7-8	.	TGTGCCAGCAGCTTAAAGCTCTATGGGACCCCGGGGAATGAGCAGTTCTTC	CASSLKLYGTPGNEQFF
.	TRBJ2-7	TRBV11-1	TRBD1	TGTGCCAGCAGCGTTATAAACAGGGGCTACGAGCAGTACTTC	CASSVINRGYEQYF
.	TRBJ1-5	TRBV19	.	TGTGCCAGTAGTATGCTGTCTGATCAGCCCCAGCATTTT	CASSMLSDQPQHF
.	TRBJ2-2	TRBV19	.	TGTGCCAGTAGTATAGCGGGAGTCGGCACCGGGGAGCTGTTTTTT	CASSIAGVGTGELFF